These 17 T cell receptor beta chains were all obtained from the same sample, sequenced in a study of CD8+CD57+ T cells in acquired aplastic anemia. The study profiled TCR beta VDJ and CDR3 using genomic DNA as template. A single record per CDR3 protein comes from TCRdb applying MiXCR to the reads. The sample contains about 180,000 distinct CDR3 sequences, 45% to 50% of which appear only once. Source material: sorted CD4+, CD8+, or CD8+CD57+ T cells (not recorded which) from PBMCs. These TCRs come from a human donor in good health.

This clonotype was counted between two and nine times. This rearrangement joins TRBV9 to TRBJ2-3; 13 positions match TRBD2. The CDR3 is made up of 21 amino acids. Germline lookup yields CDR1 SGDLS and CDR2 YYNGEE. V was clipped by 1 base and J by 1 base; unmatched bases: 15. The CDR3 nucleotides are TGTGCCAGCAGCGTAAGATCCGGGACTAGCGGGACTACTGCACGCACAGATACGCAGTATTTT. Translating it yields CASSVRSGTSGTTARTDTQYF.

The chain carries TRBV12-3 or TRBV12-4 and TRBJ2-1; the D is unclear. Between the trimmed V and J ends, which lost 2 bases and 10 bases, there was a span of 9 bases. This CDR3 is built from 12 residues. CDR3 in DNA: TGTGCCAGCAGTTTATTTCGTAGCGAGCAGTTCTTC. It yields the protein CASSLFRSEQFF.

This clonotype was observed a few times. This rearrangement joins TRBV12-3 or TRBV12-4 to TRBJ2-2, with 7 bases aligning to TRBD2. The V segment lost 8 bases and the J segment 6 bases; nucleotides outside the gene matches: 9. CDR3 length: 14 residues. In nucleotides, the CDR3 is TGTGCCAGCTGGGTGGGAGGGCCCCCCGGGGAGCTGTTTTTT. Translating gives CASWVGGPPGELFF.

This clonotype has more than one count but fewer than ten. The J gene is TRBJ1-1, the V gene TRBV5-4, with TRBD1 matching over 10 bases. Germline V gene sequence: CDR1 SGHNT, CDR2 YYREEE (reference sequence). V shed 4 bases, J shed 5 bases, and the junction held 11 bases outside the gene matches. This CDR3 spans 16 amino acids. The CDR3 here is CASSAPQTGGKTEAFF. The CDR3 nucleotides read TGTGCCAGCAGCGCCCCCCAGACAGGGGGCAAAACTGAAGCTTTCTTT.

The chain links TRBV9 to TRBJ2-2, with 13 nucleotides matching TRBD2. The germline V gene encodes CDR1 SGDLS and CDR2 YYNGEE. The CDR3 has 16 residues. V lost 3 bases to trimming and J lost 3 bases; unmatched junction nucleotides: 2. CDR3 in DNA: TGTGCCAGCAGCGGCGGGACTAGCGGGGACACCGGGGAGCTGTTTTTT. Its protein is CASSGGTSGDTGELFF.

This clonotype was detected only a few times. The rearrangement links TRBV7-9 to TRBJ2-7; the D is unclear. Between the trimmed V and J ends, which lost 3 bases and 3 bases, there was a span of 6 bases. The germline V gene has CDR1 SEHNR and CDR2 FQNEAQ (reference sequence). CDR3 size: 12 residues. CDR3 sequence: CASSFRIYEQYF. Here the CDR3 DNA reads TGTGCCAGCAGCTTTAGGATCTACGAGCAGTACTTC.

This clonotype has just a few counts. The chain combines TRBV29-1 with TRBJ1-2, with D unclear. Germline V CDR1 and CDR2: SQVTM, ANQGSEA. V was cut by 6 bases and J by 5 bases, with 13 bases left in between. The length of the CDR3 is 12 residues. The CDR3 nucleotides read TGCAGCGTGCCCGAAATTAAATATGGCTACACCTTC. Its protein is CSVPEIKYGYTF.

There are many counts of this clonotype. The V and J genes are TRBV20-1 and TRBJ1-2; weak D call: TRBD1 (6 bases). V was clipped by 6 bases and J by 4 bases, with 12 bases between them. Germline-derived CDR1 and CDR2 are DFQATT and SNEGSKA (reference sequence). CDR3 size: 12 residues. The CDR3 DNA is TGCAGTGCACATGAGGGGGGCTATGGCTACACCTTC. Translated, it gives CSAHEGGYGYTF.

The V call is TRBV15, the J call TRBJ1-1; D gene unclear. Trimming pared 0 bases from V and 11 bases from J, leaving 19 bases between. Germline V CDR1 and CDR2: LNHNV, YYDKDF (reference sequence). The CDR3 has 15 amino acids. CDR3 residues: CATSRERSRGPGAFF. The DNA for the CDR3 is TGTGCCACCAGCAGAGAGAGGAGTAGAGGACCTGGGGCTTTCTTT.

This clonotype was found a few times. The chain combines TRBV27 with TRBJ2-1, with 9 bases lining up with TRBD1. Looked up from germline, CDR1 is MNHEY and CDR2 is SMNVEV (reference sequence). The V gene end was trimmed by 6 bases and the J gene end by 4 bases; junction bases not matched to a gene: 7. This CDR3 is built from 15 residues. The CDR3 sequence is CASSPGTGTYNEQFF. The CDR3 region has the DNA TGTGCCAGCAGCCCCGGGACAGGGACATACAATGAGCAGTTCTTC.

For this clonotype: This may arise from a read error, as a much more abundant clone is one base away. The chain combines TRBV29-1 with TRBJ2-1; TRBD2 matches at 14 bases. The germline V gene has CDR1 SQVTM and CDR2 ANQGSEA. The ends lost 3 bases at V and 8 bases at J; junction bases unmatched: 6. The CDR3 totals 15 residues. CDR3 sequence: CSVERLAGGGDEQFF. The CDR3 nucleotides read TGCAGCGTTGAGCGACTAGCGGGAGGGGGTGATGAGCAGTTCTTC.

This clonotype occurred a few times. This may be a read error, as it is one base from a much larger clone. The rearrangement uses TRBV11-1 and TRBJ2-1; D tentatively fits TRBD1 or TRBD2 (5 bases each). Per the germline V gene, CDR1 is SGHAT and CDR2 is FQDESV (reference sequence). The CDR3 runs to 15 residues. CDR3 nucleotides: TGTGCCCGCAGCCCGGCCGGGGTAGGGGAGAGGGAGCAGTTCTTC. This sequence encodes CARSPAGVGEREQFF.

Many counts were recorded for this clonotype. An end of the junction does not agree with germline; a read error may underlie this. The genes are TRBV7-7 and TRBJ2-5; a possible D gene is TRBD2 (6 bases). This CDR3 has 15 amino acids. Germline CDR1 SSHAT, CDR2 FNYEAQ (reference sequence). As DNA, the CDR3 is TGTGCTAGCAGCTTAGCGGTTACAGGACAAGAGACCCAGTACTTC. It translates to CASSLAVTGQETQYF.

The count of this clonotype is one. The genes are TRBV19 and TRBJ1-1; no definite D call. This CDR3 is built from 12 residues. V was clipped by 4 bases and J by 6 bases, with 9 bases between them. Germline CDR1 LNHDA, CDR2 SQIVND (reference sequence). This CDR3 reads CASSTAVAEAFF. For the CDR3, the DNA is TGTGCCAGTAGTACCGCCGTCGCTGAAGCTTTCTTT. Variable domain in full (rest from reference TRBV19 and TRBJ1-1): DGGITQSPKYLFRKEGQNVTLSCEQNLNHDAMYWYRQDPGQGLRLIYYSQIVNDFQKGDIAEGYSVSREKKESFPLTVTSAQKNPTAFYLCASSTAVAEAFFGQGTRLTVV.

Concerning this clonotype: The junction differs from germline at one of its ends, possibly a read error. This chain uses TRBV10-3 with TRBJ2-7; 8 positions match TRBD1. The CDR3 is 15 amino acids. Germline CDR1 is ENHRY and CDR2 is SYGVKD. CDR3 protein: CASSYSAGGGYEQYF. The CDR3 DNA sequence: TGTGCCAGCAGTTACTCCGCAGGGGGCGGTTACGAGCAGTACTTC.

The chain links TRBV9 to TRBJ2-7; 7 bases agree with TRBD1. Germline trimming cut 0 bases from V and 2 bases from J; bases unmatched to any gene: 2. Germline assignment: CDR1 SGDLS and CDR2 YYNGEE. The length of the CDR3 is 14 residues. CDR3: CASSVGDSTYEQYF. Written as DNA, the CDR3 is TGTGCCAGCAGCGTAGGGGACAGCACCTACGAGCAGTACTTC.

This clonotype was recorded once. The genes are TRBV20-1 and TRBJ1-1; TRBD1 agrees at 8 bases. V was pared by 1 base and J by 11 bases, with 3 bases of the junction left unmatched. The CDR3 runs 11 residues. Germline assignment: CDR1 DFQATT and CDR2 SNEGSKA (reference sequence). The CDR3 reads CSARVGTGAFF. Here the CDR3 DNA reads TGCAGTGCTAGAGTTGGGACAGGCGCTTTCTTT.